The T cell receptor (beta chain) under discussion was sequenced for a study of tumor-infiltrating lymphocytes in primary liver carcinoma (dated by TCRdb to the late 2010s). As for the study more broadly: Four or five patients with histopathologically diagnosed primary liver carcinoma underwent surgical resection in China between November 2015 and 2016. The five patients, three men and two women aged 30 to 69 years, had hepatocellular carcinoma (four) or combined HCC and intrahepatic cholangiocarcinoma (one). The tumors of the five patients were staged as T1-T3 N0M0, with maximum diameters ranging from roughly 4 to 10 cm. Roughly 3.5 to 7.5 million productive TCRbeta reads were obtained per sample, and no significant difference in read depth was found between tissue types. TCRbeta repertoire sequencing, expression microarrays and whole-exome sequencing were combined in the study across five regions of each liver tumor, with adjacent normal tissue and blood also included. A total of 35 specimens from 5 patients went through TCRbeta repertoire sequencing, namely 25 tumor regions, 5 adjacent noncancerous liver tissues and 5 peripheral blood samples. Repertoires from technical replicates were highly reproducible, with mean shared-clone rates approximately 0.88 and correlation coefficients above 0.95. The research as a whole found: Because the samples were bulk and unsorted, CD4+ and CD8+ T cell repertoires could not be compared. Consistent with antigen-driven expansion, pairs of tumor regions showed higher repertoire overlap (mean about 36%) than either tumor-adjacent pairs (approximately 17%) or tumor-blood pairs (roughly 14%). With just four or five patients in the study, the authors point out that the findings should be validated in a larger study. Because only the TCR beta chain was sequenced and unpaired alpha chains were not captured, true repertoire diversity is likely underestimated. The top 250 clones accounted for a significantly greater share of the repertoire in tumors than in blood (p = 0.039).

CDR1 and CDR2, looked up from the germline V gene, are SGHAT and FQNNGV. V is pared back by 2 bases and J by 9 bases, with 19 bases lying between the germline termini. Its CDR3 holds 16 amino acids, cysteine through phenylalanine. Only the CDR3 DNA is retained, 48 bases long and in frame from the first base. Note on this clonotype: Its cognate antigen has yet to be identified. No quality values exist for individual bases; no much larger clone is one base distant.

Blood RNA was extracted from unsorted whole blood using TRIzol reagent, and germline DNA was obtained with the DNeasy Blood & Tissue kit. At the time of sampling, the patients had chronic HBV infection and had not received any treatment. Before surgery, about 4 milliliters of peripheral blood were collected into K2EDTA tubes. TCRbeta-specific cDNA was reverse-transcribed from around 500 ng total RNA using a constant-region primer and ProtoScript II reverse transcriptase. TCRbeta libraries were built with three nested multiplex PCR rounds, a slightly modified ARM-PCR procedure. Multiplex TRBV1-TRBV30 forward primers and a Cbeta reverse primer were used in the first two PCR rounds, each of which was run for around 10 cycles. A final 25-cycle PCR with Deep VentR polymerase added sample barcodes and Illumina adapters. Before sequencing, amplicons of 200-500 bp were purified from gel using a QIAquick gel extraction kit. The TCRbeta amplicons were sequenced with 250-bp paired-end reads on an Illumina HiSeq 2500. For the original study's pipeline: Reads were quality-trimmed with Trimmomatic v0.33, and paired reads were merged with FLASH v1.2.11 to recover full CDR3 sequences. V, D and J germline segments were assigned to the rearranged TCRbeta sequences using MiGEC v1.2.1b. VDJtools v1.0.0 computed clonotype statistics and Shannon-Wiener diversity indices. To cut down on sampling bias, every analysis after diversity analysis relied on just the 250 most abundant clonotypes from each sample. TCRdb trimmed the raw reads at Q25, called clones with MiXCR and kept productive beta chains. Entries that share a CDR3 protein sequence are merged under the most common genes and DNA. TCRdb, not the original authors, processed these V and J calls. Recorded for this sample are 300,000 to 400,000 distinct CDR3 sequences; less than 75% of them occurred a single time. The top ten clonotypes cover roughly 9% of the sample.

The V and J segments used are TRBV11-2 and TRBJ2-2; the D region possibly corresponds to TRBD1 (5 bases align). The clonotype originates from a man aged 40-55 years with primary liver carcinoma and hepatitis B virus infection. The sequencing input was peripheral blood. The CDR3 loop reads CASSLLTKGYAWELFF. The DNA is as follows: TGTGCCAGCAGCTTACTTACCAAGGGGTACGCCTGGGAGCTGTTTTTT.